One sample yielded the 26 T cell receptor beta chains listed below, sequenced in a study of shared clonotypes between healthy human individuals. The table came from immunoSEQ multiplex PCR; TCRdb's copy has only in-frame clones and leaves some out. The sample records under 1,900,000 clones, approximately 98.5% being singletons. Sequencing used naive CD4+ T cells sorted from blood. The subset denotes: CD45RA+ positively selected. These TCRs come from a man in his thirties or forties in good health.

The gene calls are TRBV4-2 and TRBJ2-1; a weak D match, TRBD1 (5 bases). Germline V CDR1 and CDR2: LGHNA, YNFKEQ. This CDR3 is 20 amino acids long. Trimming removed 1 base from V and 0 bases from J, with 22 bases in between. The CDR3 here is CASSQVSQGRLLSSYNEQFF. DNA for the CDR3: TGTGCCAGCAGCCAAGTAAGTCAGGGCCGCTTGTTAAGCTCCTACAATGAGCAGTTCTTC.

This chain joins TRBV11-3 and TRBJ2-2, with D perhaps matching TRBD1 (6 bases). CDR3 length equals 14 residues. CDR1 is SGHNT, CDR2 YENEEA, per germline. V lost 5 bases and J lost 6, with 13 bases in between. The CDR3 bases are TGTGCCAGCAGCGCGAGCACAGGGTCCGGGGAGCTGTTTTTT. Protein sequence: CASSASTGSGELFF.

This rearrangement joins TRBV5-1 to TRBJ2-3, with 14 bases aligning to TRBD2. The CDR3 consists of 16 residues. Germline CDR1 is SGHRS and CDR2 is YFSETQ. J lost 4 bases, V lost 3 bases, and 4 bases had no gene match. In nucleotides, the CDR3 is TGCGCCAGCAGCTCGAGGACTAGCGGGAGGTCAGATACGCAGTATTTT. Translating it yields CASSSRTSGRSDTQYF.

This clone was detected once. J is TRBJ1-1 and V is TRBV5-1, with D perhaps matching TRBD1 (5 bases). Trimming cost V 0 bases and J 0 bases, with 9 bases left between them. The CDR3 extends over 15 amino acids. CDR1 is SGHRS and CDR2 is YFSETQ in the germline V gene. The CDR3 region has the DNA TGCGCCAGCAGCTTGGACAGGTCCATGAACACTGAAGCTTTCTTT. It translates to CASSLDRSMNTEAFF.

This clone was recorded only once. Additional DNA sequences in this sample encode the identical CDR3. V is TRBV28 and J is TRBJ1-2; the D gene is possibly TRBD1 (6 bases). The CDR3 has 13 amino acids. Germline V lookup: CDR1 MDHEN, CDR2 SYDVKM. Trimming cost V 2 bases and J 3 bases, with 7 bases left between them. CDR3 DNA: TGTGCCAGCAGTTTAACAGGGTACTATGGCTACACCTTC. Amino acids: CASSLTGYYGYTF.

The rearrangement uses TRBV4-1 and TRBJ1-1; 9 bases line up with TRBD1. Per germline, CDR1 MGHRA and CDR2 YSYEKL. The CDR3 consists of 18 residues. V gave up 2 bases and J gave up 10 bases; unmatched junction bases: 20. CDR3 residues: CASSQRSLQNQGQGPAFF. CDR3 in DNA: TGCGCCAGCAGCCAACGGTCACTGCAAAACCAAGGACAGGGGCCAGCTTTCTTT.

The chain combines TRBV11-2 with TRBJ2-3, with 9 bases lining up with TRBD2. The length of the CDR3 is 16 residues. J lost 2 bases, V lost 2 bases, and 5 bases had no gene match. CDR1 is SGHAT, CDR2 FQNNGV, per germline. The CDR3 DNA reads as TGTGCCAGCAGCTTATGGCTAGCGGGATCCACAGATACGCAGTATTTT. Translation: CASSLWLAGSTDTQYF.

As DNA, the CDR3 is TGTGCCAGCAGTGAAGCACGGACCTACTCCTACGAGCAGTACTTC. It specifies CASSEARTYSYEQYF. The V and J genes are TRBV2 and TRBJ2-7; D is unclear. Germline V gene lookup returns CDR1 SNHLY and CDR2 FYNNEI. CDR3 length: 15 residues. V was shortened by 0 bases and J by 0 bases, with 9 bases between the two germline ends.

V and J are TRBV5-1 and TRBJ1-3; D call uncertain. Trimming left V 4 bases short and J 0 bases short, with 14 bases between. The CDR3 loop spans 16 amino acids. Germline lookup yields CDR1 SGHRS and CDR2 YFSETQ. The CDR3 DNA sequence: TGCGCCAGCAGCCTCCCTGGACGGAACTCTGGAAACACCATATATTTT. Residues: CASSLPGRNSGNTIYF.

This chain joins TRBV2 and TRBJ1-4; tentatively, D is TRBD1 (5 bases). The V and J ends lost 8 bases and 8 bases respectively, with 15 bases between them. Germline V gene lookup returns CDR1 SNHLY and CDR2 FYNNEI. CDR3 size: 13 residues. The CDR3 sequence is CASFRGIREKLFF. In DNA form, the CDR3 reads TGTGCCAGCTTCCGGGGGATCAGGGAAAAACTGTTTTTT.

The chain links TRBV7-9 to TRBJ2-1, with TRBD2 identical over 8 bases. Per germline, CDR1 SEHNR and CDR2 FQNEAQ (reference sequence). V was pared by 5 bases and J by 7 bases, with 10 bases of the junction left unmatched. CDR3 length: 15 residues. CDR3 protein: CASSQGTRSHNEQFF. In DNA form, the CDR3 reads TGTGCCAGCAGCCAAGGGACTAGGAGTCATAATGAGCAGTTCTTC.

The chain couples TRBV4-2 to TRBJ2-1, with 10 bases identical to TRBD2. The CDR3 contains 16 residues. Germline trimming cut 1 base from V and 4 bases from J; bases unmatched to any gene: 4. CDR1 is LGHNA, CDR2 YNFKEQ, per germline. In DNA form, the CDR3 reads TGTGCCAGCAGCCAAGTAGCGGGAGGAGGGTACAATGAGCAGTTCTTC. Protein product: CASSQVAGGGYNEQFF.

The genes are TRBV14 and TRBJ2-2; TRBD2 aligns across 7 bases. Germline V CDR1 and CDR2: SGHDN, FVKESK. The V gene end was trimmed by 4 bases and the J gene end by 4 bases; junction bases not matched to a gene: 9. There are 16 residues in the CDR3. The CDR3 nucleotides read TGTGCCAGCAGCCCATTTAGCGGGCGCGGCACCGGGGAGCTGTTTTTT. Protein product: CASSPFSGRGTGELFF.

CDR3 sequence reads: CASSRGDYTEAFF. DNA of the CDR3: TGTGCCAGCAGTAGGGGAGATTACACTGAAGCTTTCTTT. V and J are TRBV28 and TRBJ1-1; D might be TRBD1 (5 bases). This CDR3 spans 13 amino acids. In germline, CDR1 is MDHEN, CDR2 SYDVKM. V shed 5 bases and J shed 3 bases, with 10 bases lying between them. Full variable domain (remainder filled in from reference TRBV28 and TRBJ1-1): DVKVTQSSRYLVKRTGEKVFLECVQDMDHENMFWYRQDPGLGLRLIYFSYDVKMKEKGDIPEGYSVSREKKERFSLILESASTNQTSMYLCASSRGDYTEAFFGQGTRLTVV.

The V gene is TRBV7-9, the J gene TRBJ2-7, with 8 bases lining up with TRBD2. Per the germline V gene, CDR1 is SEHNR and CDR2 is FQNEAQ (reference sequence). The CDR3 consists of 15 residues. The V segment lost 4 bases and the J segment 2 bases; nucleotides outside the gene matches: 7. The CDR3 sequence is CASSYGGLDAYEQYF. The CDR3 DNA is TGTGCCAGCAGCTATGGGGGACTAGATGCCTACGAGCAGTACTTC.

Concerning this clone: The sample holds other DNA sequences that translate to the same CDR3. This chain links TRBV19 with TRBJ2-7; D not resolved. The CDR3 runs 12 residues. Deletions cut 5 bases from V and 4 bases from J, with 9 bases between. The germline gives CDR1 LNHDA, CDR2 SQIVND (reference sequence). In DNA form, the CDR3 reads TGTGCCAGTAGTCGGGTCGGGTACGAGCAGTACTTC. It specifies CASSRVGYEQYF.

This sequence joins TRBV5-1 and TRBJ2-7, with 10 bases identical to TRBD1. Trimming at V came to 2 bases and at J to 2 bases, leaving 4 bases not matched to a gene. CDR1 is SGHRS and CDR2 is YFSETQ in the germline V gene. The CDR3 covers 15 residues. The CDR3 here is CASSFGTGVPYEQYF. DNA for the CDR3: TGCGCCAGCAGCTTCGGGACAGGGGTCCCCTACGAGCAGTACTTC.

V usage is TRBV5-4 and J usage is TRBJ1-2, with unresolved D. The CDR3 is 13 residues long. The V gene's germline CDR1 is SGHNT and CDR2 YYREEE (reference sequence). V lost 1 base and J 4 bases, leaving 8 bases between the germline ends. The CDR3 reads CASSLRQVYGYTF. The CDR3, as DNA: TGTGCCAGCAGCTTGCGCCAAGTCTATGGCTACACCTTC.

The chain employs TRBV10-1 and TRBJ2-5; 7 bases match TRBD1. J gave up 3 bases and V 5 bases, and 9 bases lay outside the gene matches. This CDR3 has 15 amino acids. Germline CDR1 and CDR2: WNHNN and SYGVQD (reference sequence). In nucleotides, the CDR3 is TGCGCCAGCAGTAAAGCAAGGGGGCGAGAAGAGACCCAGTACTTC. This sequence encodes CASSKARGREETQYF.

This chain uses TRBV5-1 with TRBJ2-3; 12 bases are a match to TRBD2. This CDR3 is 16 amino acids long. V gave up 4 bases and J gave up 0 bases; unmatched junction bases: 3. In germline, CDR1 is SGHRS, CDR2 YFSETQ. CDR3 protein: CASSEGLAGSTDTQYF. DNA of the CDR3: TGCGCCAGCAGCGAGGGACTAGCGGGCAGCACAGATACGCAGTATTTT.

In DNA form, the CDR3 reads TGTGCCAGCAGCTTAGTTGGCGACGGGGAAGCTTTCTTT. Its translation is CASSLVGDGEAFF. The chain carries TRBV7-9 and TRBJ1-1; D not certain. The CDR3 is made up of 13 amino acids. The V gene's germline CDR1 is SEHNR and CDR2 FQNEAQ (reference sequence). V was trimmed by 1 base and J by 8 bases, leaving 11 bases between them.

CDR3 sequence: CASSQQRGTYEQYF. CDR3 nucleotide sequence: TGCGCCAGCAGCCAACAGCGGGGGACCTACGAGCAGTACTTC. The J gene is TRBJ2-7, the V gene TRBV4-3; TRBD2 agrees at 8 bases. CDR3 length equals 14 residues. Germline-derived CDR1 and CDR2 are LGHNA and YSLEER. V lost 2 bases, J lost 2 bases, and 2 bases stayed unmatched.

The rearrangement joins TRBV5-1 to TRBJ2-2, with a possible D match to TRBD2 (5 bases). The CDR3 has 17 amino acids. Trimming took off 0 bases at V and 1 base at J, with 13 bases between the two ends. Germline-derived CDR1 and CDR2 are SGHRS and YFSETQ. The DNA of the CDR3 is TGCGCCAGCAGCTTGGAGACTACCTTTAAGAACACCGGGGAGCTGTTTTTT. It translates to CASSLETTFKNTGELFF.

The chain joins TRBV7-8 to TRBJ2-4; 10 nucleotides align to TRBD1. V gave up 5 bases and J gave up 4 bases; unmatched junction bases: 8. The germline gives CDR1 SGHVS, CDR2 FQNEAQ. The CDR3 has 16 amino acids. The DNA of the CDR3 is TGTGCCAGCAGCCACCCGGGACAGGGGACGAAAAACATTCAGTACTTC. Its translation: CASSHPGQGTKNIQYF. The whole variable domain, filled in from reference TRBV7-8 and TRBJ2-4, reads GAGVSQSPRYKVAKRGQDVALRCDPISGHVSLFWYQQALGQGPEFLTYFQNEAQLDKSGLPSDRFFAERPEGSVSTLKIQRTQQEDSAVYLCASSHPGQGTKNIQYFGAGTRLSVL.

This chain links TRBV23-1 with TRBJ2-7, with 7 bases aligning to TRBD1. TRBV23-1 is designated an ORF whose function remains uncertain. Trimming took 6 bases from V and 2 from J; bases not matched to a gene: 10. This CDR3 is 15 amino acids long. This chain's CDR3 is CASSPEGDSPYEQYF. DNA of the CDR3: TGCGCCAGCAGCCCCGAGGGGGACAGTCCCTACGAGCAGTACTTC.

The V and J genes are TRBV18 and TRBJ2-3; no clear D. This CDR3 contains 16 residues. V lost 6 bases and J 2 bases, leaving 18 bases between the germline ends. Germline CDR1 is KGHSH and CDR2 is LQKENI. The CDR3 here is CASSDGPGVSTDTQYF. The CDR3 DNA follows: TGTGCCAGCTCGGACGGGCCGGGCGTGTCCACAGATACGCAGTATTTT.